These 16 T cell receptor beta chains share one sample of origin, sequenced in a study of radiotherapy plus CTLA-4 blockade in lung cancer. Profiled with immunoSEQ multiplex PCR; TCRdb holds only in-frame clones, not every one. The repertoire consists of tens of thousands of clones, with about 70% occurring once and the leading ten covering 8.5% to 10%. This specimen was peripheral blood, taken from a patient treated with radiotherapy plus ipilimumab. These receptors were collected from a human donor with non-small cell lung cancer who had stable disease on radiotherapy plus ipilimumab.

The genes are TRBV11-3 and TRBJ1-2, with a tentative D call TRBD1 (5 bases). CDR1 is SGHNT and CDR2 is YENEEA in the germline V gene. The CDR3 is 14 amino acids. V dropped 1 base and J dropped 9 bases, with 15 bases sitting between them. The CDR3 sequence is CASSLGGTENSYTF. CDR3 nucleotide sequence: TGTGCCAGCAGCTTAGGTGGGACTGAGAATAGCTACACCTTC.

This clone has more than one count but fewer than ten. V gene TRBV2 combines with J gene TRBJ2-5; maybe TRBD1 (5 bases). This CDR3 is built from 13 residues. The germline V gene has CDR1 SNHLY and CDR2 FYNNEI. V was shortened by 6 bases and J by 8 bases, with 16 bases between the two germline ends. The CDR3, as DNA: TGTGCCAGCAGAGGTGCGGACAAGAATACCCAGTACTTC. This gives the protein CASRGADKNTQYF.

V and J are TRBV5-1 and TRBJ1-1, with 7 positions matching TRBD1. CDR3 length: 15 residues. The J segment lost 6 bases and the V segment lost 0 bases, leaving 8 bases of the junction unmatched. Per germline, CDR1 SGHRS and CDR2 YFSETQ. The CDR3 DNA sequence: TGCGCCAGCAGCTTGGCGTCTAAACAGGGGTCTGAAGCTTTCTTT. Amino acids: CASSLASKQGSEAFF.

The chain employs TRBV28 and TRBJ1-2; 8 bases are a match to TRBD1. The ends lost 4 bases at V and 3 bases at J; junction bases unmatched: 7. Germline V gives CDR1 MDHEN, CDR2 SYDVKM. CDR3 size: 15 residues. The CDR3 reads CASSSLTGVYYGYTF. CDR3 bases: TGTGCCAGCAGTTCCCTGACAGGGGTTTACTATGGCTACACCTTC.

The gene calls are TRBV6-5 and TRBJ2-7; D is possibly TRBD2 (7 bases). Per germline, CDR1 MNHEY and CDR2 SVGAGI. CDR3 length: 15 amino acids. V shed 5 bases and J shed 2 bases, with 16 bases lying between them. The CDR3: CASSTIKGGTYEQYF. As DNA, the CDR3 is TGTGCCAGCAGTACGATTAAGGGGGGGACCTACGAGCAGTACTTC.

J is TRBJ2-3 and V is TRBV7-6, with a weak D call TRBD2 (6 bases). The ends were cut back, 8 bases at V and 6 bases at J, with 12 bases in the middle. Per the germline V gene, CDR1 is SGHVS and CDR2 is FNYEAQ. This CDR3 contains 12 residues. The chain's CDR3 is CASAPGEDTQYF. In DNA, the CDR3 is TGTGCCAGCGCCCCGGGGGAGGATACGCAGTATTTT.

The chain recombines TRBV6-1 with TRBJ1-5; D is ambiguous. Germline V gene sequence: CDR1 MNHNS, CDR2 SASEGT. The CDR3 is 16 amino acids. V was trimmed by 1 base and J by 6 bases, leaving 16 bases between them. CDR3 sequence (DNA): TGTGCCAGCAGTGAAGAAGCCGGGGTTTTCGGTCAGCCCCAGCATTTT. Translation gives CASSEEAGVFGQPQHF.

The rearrangement joins TRBV25-1 to TRBJ1-6; 7 positions match TRBD1. The CDR3 covers 13 residues. The germline V gene has CDR1 MGHDK and CDR2 SYGVNS. Trimming took 7 bases from V and 10 from J; bases not matched to a gene: 7. The CDR3 loop is CASTDREYSPLHF. DNA for the CDR3: TGTGCCAGCACCGACAGGGAATACTCACCCCTCCACTTT.

The chain joins TRBV2 to TRBJ1-2; D remains unclear. Germline CDR1 reads SNHLY; CDR2 reads FYNNEI. V was shortened by 6 bases and J by 6 bases, with 14 bases between the two germline ends. The CDR3 is 13 amino acids. CDR3 coding DNA: TGTGCCAGCAGCTCATGGGGAGGGAATGGCTACACCTTC. Its protein is CASSSWGGNGYTF.

This clone was seen a few times. This rearrangement joins TRBV10-2 to TRBJ2-1; 8 nucleotides match TRBD1. The germline CDR1 and CDR2 sequences are WSHSY and SAAADI. The CDR3 has 15 residues. V shed 7 bases and J 6 bases; nucleotides not matched to a gene: 11. The CDR3 nucleotides are TGCGCCAGCAAATTTGGACAGGGCGGCGGCAATGAGCAGTTCTTC. This translates into CASKFGQGGGNEQFF.

This clone showed up just a few times. The chain links TRBV9 to TRBJ1-2; 11 bases line up with TRBD1. Germline V gives CDR1 SGDLS, CDR2 YYNGEE. Trimming cost V 3 bases and J 5 bases; bases outside gene matches: 3. The CDR3 length is 14 residues. The CDR3: CASSAGTGGYGYTF. The CDR3 DNA is TGTGCCAGCAGCGCGGGGACAGGGGGGTATGGCTACACCTTC.

The J gene is TRBJ1-2, the V gene TRBV7-2; D call uncertain. The V and J ends lost 2 bases and 2 bases respectively, with 18 bases between them. Germline V gives CDR1 SGHTA, CDR2 FQGNSA. This CDR3 comprises 17 residues. CDR3 nucleotide sequence: TGTGCCAGCAGCTTACGAGTAGGCCCACGGAGGAACTATGGCTACACCTTC. Its translation is CASSLRVGPRRNYGYTF.

This clone was seen just once. The V gene is TRBV19, the J gene TRBJ1-5; 11 nucleotides match TRBD1. J lost 6 bases, V lost 6 bases, and 7 bases had no gene match. The germline V gene encodes CDR1 LNHDA and CDR2 SQIVND (reference sequence). The CDR3 has 15 residues. Here the CDR3 reads CASSGTGGSGQPQHF. In DNA, the CDR3 is TGTGCCAGTAGCGGGACAGGGGGAAGCGGTCAGCCCCAGCATTTT.

The chain employs TRBV5-5 and TRBJ2-4; D might be TRBD2 (6 bases). The CDR3 has 15 residues. Trimming removed 4 bases at V and 6 bases at J, with 17 bases between. Germline CDR1 SGHKS, CDR2 YYEKEE (reference sequence). Written as DNA, the CDR3 is TGTGCCAGCAGCCATTCACCGGGGAGGCGAAACATTCAGTACTTC. Translated, it gives CASSHSPGRRNIQYF. Full variable domain (remainder filled in from reference TRBV5-5 and TRBJ2-4): DAGVTQSPTHLIKTRGQQVTLRCSPISGHKSVSWYQQVLGQGPQFIFQYYEKEERGRGNFPDRFSARQFPNYSSELNVNALLLGDSALYLCASSHSPGRRNIQYFGAGTRLSVL.

This rearrangement joins TRBV27 to TRBJ2-3; D is possibly TRBD2 (7 bases). V lost 5 bases to trimming and J lost 5 bases, with 17 bases between them. This CDR3 has 15 amino acids. Per the germline V gene, CDR1 is MNHEY and CDR2 is SMNVEV (reference sequence). CDR3: CASSPLGGARDTQYF. The CDR3, as DNA: TGTGCCAGCAGTCCCCTTGGGGGGGCGAGAGATACGCAGTATTTT.

The rearrangement links TRBV5-1 to TRBJ1-2; weak D call: TRBD1 (6 bases). Trimming took 4 bases from V and 1 from J, leaving 11 bases between them. The CDR3 sequence is 14 residues long. Germline CDR1 SGHRS, CDR2 YFSETQ. The CDR3 loop is CASSRWTVNYGYTF. The CDR3 DNA sequence: TGCGCCAGCAGCAGGTGGACAGTTAACTATGGCTACACCTTC.